The clone carrying this TCR beta chain occurred a few times. The CDR3 is made up of 13 amino acids. Trimming took off 5 bases at V and 9 bases at J, with 11 bases between the two ends. Germline assignment: CDR1 MNHNS and CDR2 SASEGT. This sample is part of a study of siplizumab effects on memory and regulatory T cells. Repertoires were generated with immunoSEQ multiplex PCR, while TCRdb's copy carries only in-frame clones and drops some. The sample has about 100,000 clones; about nine tenths are singletons. Sequenced sample: CD4+ T cells sorted from blood. The chain recombines TRBV6-1 with TRBJ1-6; TRBD1 might be the D (5 bases). The clonotype originates from a human donor in good health. The CDR3 here is CASSYNQGSPLHF. CDR3 nucleotides: TGTGCCAGCAGTTATAATCAGGGTTCACCCCTCCACTTT.